Listed here are 24 T cell receptor beta chains from one sample, sequenced in a study of blood T cells in healthy people across ages. Together with a sample-barcoded 5' primer, a J-beta primer mix was included in a second PCR lasting about 7 to 12 cycles. TCRdb reanalysed the 5' RACE reads using MiXCR and keeps one entry per CDR3 protein. In the table there are over a million distinct CDR3 sequences, 35% to 45% of which are singletons. What was sequenced was blood. These receptors came from a woman younger than 35 in good health.

The V gene is TRBV7-8, the J gene TRBJ2-1; D is undetermined. Germline lookup yields CDR1 SGHVS and CDR2 FQNEAQ. Trimming removed 7 bases at V and 7 bases at J, with 14 bases between. This CDR3 has 13 residues. The CDR3 DNA reads as TGTGCCAGCACCCTGGCCCCTGGAAATGAGCAGTTCTTC. Amino acid sequence: CASTLAPGNEQFF.

A few counts support this clonotype. The chain couples TRBV28 to TRBJ2-1; perhaps TRBD1 as D (5 bases). This CDR3 comprises 12 residues. V was cut by 4 bases and J by 12 bases, with 13 bases left in between. The germline gives CDR1 MDHEN, CDR2 SYDVKM. Here the CDR3 DNA reads TGTGCCAGCAGTTCCTCGGGTAGGGGGCAGTTCTTC. It specifies CASSSSGRGQFF. Full variable domain (remainder filled in from reference TRBV28 and TRBJ2-1): DVKVTQSSRYLVKRTGEKVFLECVQDMDHENMFWYRQDPGLGLRLIYFSYDVKMKEKGDIPEGYSVSREKKERFSLILESASTNQTSMYLCASSSSGRGQFFGPGTRLTVL.

This clonotype was detected once. This chain uses TRBV25-1 with TRBJ1-6; 9 bases fit TRBD1. V was pared by 5 bases and J by 5 bases, with 10 bases of the junction left unmatched. Germline V gene data show CDR1 as MGHDK and CDR2 as SYGVNS. The CDR3 loop spans 17 amino acids. The CDR3 loop reads CASSFRDRVDHNSPLHF. In nucleotides, the CDR3 is TGTGCCAGCAGTTTCCGGGACAGGGTCGACCATAATTCACCCCTCCACTTT.

V usage is TRBV4-3 and J usage is TRBJ2-5; no definite D call. The end of the DNA aligns better with TRBJ2-7, so the J call may be wrong. The V gene's germline CDR1 is LGHNA and CDR2 YSLEER. The CDR3 contains 13 residues. This CDR3 is CASSQGVVGEQYF. The CDR3 DNA is TGCGCCAGCAGCCAAGGTGTAGTGGGCGAGCAGTACTTC.

The CDR3 reads CSAREDNSNSPLHF. The CDR3, as DNA: TGCAGTGCCAGGGAGGACAATAGTAATTCACCCCTCCACTTT. The V and J genes are TRBV20-1 and TRBJ1-6, with D possibly TRBD1 on 5 matching bases. V shed 6 bases and J shed 6 bases, with 15 bases lying between them. CDR3 length: 14 residues. From germline, CDR1 is DFQATT and CDR2 SNEGSKA (reference sequence).

The V call is TRBV20-1, the J call TRBJ1-5; possible D gene TRBD1, 5 bases. Trimming removed 7 bases from V and 7 bases from J, with 17 bases in between. Germline loops: CDR1 DFQATT, CDR2 SNEGSKA (reference sequence). The CDR3 loop spans 13 amino acids. The CDR3 loop reads CSVKSGFNQPQHF. For the CDR3, the DNA is TGCAGTGTTAAGTCAGGGTTTAACCAGCCCCAGCATTTT.

The chain has TRBV7-2 and TRBJ2-7; TRBD2 agrees at 7 bases. The ends lost 2 bases at V and 2 bases at J; junction bases unmatched: 9. The germline V gene has CDR1 SGHTA and CDR2 FQGNSA. CDR3 length: 16 residues. DNA of the CDR3: TGTGCCAGCAGCTTAAAGTTTTGGGACTACACCTACGAGCAGTACTTC. This codes for CASSLKFWDYTYEQYF.

The rearrangement links TRBV2 to TRBJ1-1; 7 nucleotides match TRBD1. Germline V gene sequence: CDR1 SNHLY, CDR2 FYNNEI. The CDR3 totals 15 residues. V was clipped by 9 bases and J by 1 base; unmatched bases: 11. This CDR3 is CARSLRQGGNTEAFF. In DNA form, the CDR3 reads TGTGCCAGAAGTTTAAGACAGGGAGGGAACACTGAAGCTTTCTTT.

The chain's CDR3 is CASSFSGGSNEQYF. Here the CDR3 DNA reads TGTGCCAGCAGTTTTAGCGGGGGGTCTAACGAGCAGTACTTC. The V call is TRBV27, the J call TRBJ2-7; 10 nucleotides align to TRBD2. This CDR3 is built from 14 residues. Germline lookup yields CDR1 MNHEY and CDR2 SMNVEV (reference sequence). Germline trimming cut 3 bases from V and 5 bases from J; bases unmatched to any gene: 4.

The table lists this clonotype with a count of one. The chain is built from TRBV20-1 and TRBJ2-1, with 10 bases lining up with TRBD2. CDR3 size: 15 residues. Germline CDR1 DFQATT, CDR2 SNEGSKA (reference sequence). With V trimmed by 3 bases and J by 2 bases, 4 bases remained unmatched. CDR3 residues: CSASPSGGPYNEQFF. As DNA, the CDR3 is TGCAGTGCTAGTCCTAGCGGGGGTCCCTACAATGAGCAGTTCTTC.

The chain carries TRBV9 and TRBJ1-2; D is unresolved. Germline CDR1 SGDLS, CDR2 YYNGEE. This CDR3 spans 14 amino acids. Trimming removed 6 bases at V and 5 bases at J, with 17 bases between. CDR3 DNA sequence: TGTGCCAGCACCTTGGACCGGAGTGGGTATGGCTACACCTTC. This encodes CASTLDRSGYGYTF.

On this clonotype itself: Compared with germline, one end of the junction differs, possibly owing to a read error. The chain couples TRBV10-3 to TRBJ2-1; TRBD2 matches at 7 bases. Germline assignment: CDR1 ENHRY and CDR2 SYGVKD. The length of the CDR3 is 16 residues. CDR3 nucleotides: TGTGCCACGCTGGATGTGGCGGGAGAAAAAAGGAATGGGCAGTTCTTC. This gives the protein CATLDVAGEKRNGQFF.

This chain joins TRBV27 and TRBJ2-5, with 9 bases identical to TRBD2. Trimming cost V 8 bases and J 11 bases; bases outside gene matches: 12. The CDR3 consists of 13 residues. Germline V lookup: CDR1 MNHEY, CDR2 SMNVEV (reference sequence). Here the CDR3 reads CASGTGTSNEQYF. The CDR3 DNA reads TGTGCCAGCGGCACCGGGACTAGCAATGAGCAGTACTTC.

This clonotype showed up just a few times. This chain uses TRBV28 with TRBJ1-5; tentative D call: TRBD1 (6 bases). V lost 6 bases, J lost 2 bases, and 23 bases lay in between. CDR3 length equals 18 residues. Germline assignment: CDR1 MDHEN and CDR2 SYDVKM. CDR3: CASRLRTDNLGGNQPQHF. The CDR3 nucleotides read TGTGCCAGCAGACTACGGACAGACAACCTGGGGGGCAATCAGCCCCAGCATTTT. The full variable domain, rest sourced from reference TRBV28 and TRBJ1-5, is DVKVTQSSRYLVKRTGEKVFLECVQDMDHENMFWYRQDPGLGLRLIYFSYDVKMKEKGDIPEGYSVSREKKERFSLILESASTNQTSMYLCASRLRTDNLGGNQPQHFGDGTRLSIL.

V is TRBV4-1 and J is TRBJ2-7; tentatively, D is TRBD2 (6 bases). The tail of the sequence fits TRBJ2-5 better, so the J call may be wrong. Per the germline V gene, CDR1 is MGHRA and CDR2 is YSYEKL. There are 14 residues in the CDR3. The CDR3: CASSQGGLRETQYF. CDR3 nucleotide sequence: TGCGCCAGCAGCCAAGGGGGACTCCGGGAGACCCAGTACTTC.

The chain has TRBV12-3 or TRBV12-4 and TRBJ1-2; the match to TRBD1 covers 8 bases. The CDR3 runs to 13 residues. V trimming: 4 bases; J trimming: 6 bases; junction bases outside the gene matches: 4. CDR3 DNA sequence: TGTGCCAGCAGTTCTTCAGGGGGCGATGGCTACACCTTC. Its protein is CASSSSGGDGYTF.

The chain links TRBV11-2 to TRBJ2-3; 11 bases align to TRBD2. Germline-derived CDR1 and CDR2 are SGHAT and FQNNGV. The CDR3 runs 14 residues. V was clipped by 2 bases and J by 8 bases; unmatched bases: 3. DNA of the CDR3: TGTGCCAGCAGCTTACTAGCGGGGGGACTTACGCAGTATTTT. The encoded protein is CASSLLAGGLTQYF.

Concerning this clonotype itself: A much larger clone is a single base away; this may be a read error. The genes are TRBV5-1 and TRBJ2-1; 8 bases match TRBD1. Germline loops: CDR1 SGHRS, CDR2 YFSETQ. The CDR3 is 15 residues long. Here the CDR3 reads CVSSYTGTGYNEQFF. CDR3 nucleotides: TGCGTCAGCAGCTACACCGGGACAGGCTACAATGAGCAGTTCTTC.

This clonotype has only a few counts. The chain combines TRBV13 with TRBJ1-4; D call uncertain. The germline CDR1 and CDR2 sequences are PRHDT and FYEKMQ (reference sequence). The ends were cut back, 4 bases at V and 8 bases at J, with 14 bases in the middle. The CDR3 has 14 residues. This CDR3 is CASSSRVGREKLFF. As DNA, the CDR3 is TGTGCCAGCAGCTCTCGTGTAGGGAGGGAAAAACTGTTTTTT.

Points on this clonotype: At one end, the junction sequence differs from germline, possibly due to a read error. This chain joins TRBV27 and TRBJ1-2; the match to TRBD1 covers 8 bases. CDR3 length: 17 residues. The germline V gene has CDR1 MNHEY and CDR2 SMNVEV (reference sequence). The CDR3 sequence is CVSSSLVGTGTNYGYTF. CDR3 coding DNA: TGTGTCAGCAGTTCCTTGGTGGGGACAGGAACTAACTATGGCTACACCTTC.

This rearrangement joins TRBV28 to TRBJ2-3, with TRBD2 identical over 10 bases. Germline CDR1 MDHEN, CDR2 SYDVKM. The CDR3 has 15 residues. The V segment lost 3 bases and the J segment 5 bases; nucleotides outside the gene matches: 5. The CDR3 bases are TGTGCCAGCAGTTTCCTAGCGGGAGTGATAGATACGCAGTATTTT. Translating gives CASSFLAGVIDTQYF.

As regards this clonotype: Compared with germline, one end of the junction differs, possibly owing to a read error. The chain carries TRBV12-3 or TRBV12-4 and TRBJ2-5; D gene ambiguous. The CDR3 has 11 residues. This CDR3 is CACSQGQTQYF. The DNA for the CDR3 is TGTGCCTGCAGTCAAGGGCAGACCCAGTACTTC.

The table lists this clonotype with many counts. V gene TRBV7-2 combines with J gene TRBJ2-7, with TRBD2 identical over 9 bases. The CDR3 totals 15 residues. With V trimmed by 1 base and J by 2 bases, 3 bases remained unmatched. Germline V lookup: CDR1 SGHTA, CDR2 FQGNSA. The CDR3 bases are TGTGCCAGCAGCTTAGGACTAGCGGTAACCTACGAGCAGTACTTC. It yields the protein CASSLGLAVTYEQYF. Full variable domain (missing parts from reference TRBV7-2 and TRBJ2-7): GAGVSQSPSNKVTEKGKDVELRCDPISGHTALYWYRQSLGQGLEFLIYFQGNSAPDKSGLPSDRFSAERTGGSVSTLTIQRTQQEDSAVYLCASSLGLAVTYEQYFGPGTRLTVT.

This clonotype has just a few counts. V and J are TRBV5-1 and TRBJ2-2; TRBD2 matches 9 bases. The length of the CDR3 is 17 residues. With V trimmed by 0 bases and J by 0 bases, 3 bases remained unmatched. Germline lookup yields CDR1 SGHRS and CDR2 YFSETQ. This chain's CDR3 is CASSLALAGPNTGELFF. The DNA for the CDR3 is TGCGCCAGCAGCTTGGCTCTAGCGGGACCGAACACCGGGGAGCTGTTTTTT.